This T cell receptor beta chain is from a study of long-term antiretroviral therapy in people with HIV. The authors ran the immunoSEQ assay, v3.0, at survey level. TCRdb's table, derived via immunoSEQ multiplex PCR, lists solely in-frame clones and lacks some. The sample contains about 48,000 clones, around 80% of which appear only once. Each donor had at least one pre-ART and at least two post-ART PBMC samples. The CDR3 contains 13 residues. Germline trimming cut 6 bases from V and 6 bases from J; bases unmatched to any gene: 5. Looked up from germline, CDR1 is MNHNY and CDR2 is SVGAGI (reference sequence).

The chain employs TRBV6-6 and TRBJ1-5; TRBD1 matches 7 bases. The sample consisted of unsorted PBMCs, taken 0.8 years after starting antiretroviral therapy. This clonotype originated in a woman younger than 30 with HIV. CDR3 region: CASSYRGGQPQHF. DNA for the CDR3: TGTGCCAGCAGCTACAGGGGCGGTCAGCCCCAGCATTTT.